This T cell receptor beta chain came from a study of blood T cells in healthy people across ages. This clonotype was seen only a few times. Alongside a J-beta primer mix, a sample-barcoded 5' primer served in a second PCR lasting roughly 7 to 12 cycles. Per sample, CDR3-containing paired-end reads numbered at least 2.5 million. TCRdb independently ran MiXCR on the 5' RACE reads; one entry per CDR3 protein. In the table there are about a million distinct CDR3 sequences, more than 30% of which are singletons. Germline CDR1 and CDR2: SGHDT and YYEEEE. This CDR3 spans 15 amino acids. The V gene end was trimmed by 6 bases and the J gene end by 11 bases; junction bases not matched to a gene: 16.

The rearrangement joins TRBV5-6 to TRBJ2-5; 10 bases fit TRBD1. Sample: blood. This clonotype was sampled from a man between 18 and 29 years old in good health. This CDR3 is CASTTAGTGVNEQYF. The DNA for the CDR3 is TGTGCCAGCACCACTGCCGGGACAGGGGTGAATGAGCAGTACTTC.